This T cell receptor (beta chain) was sequenced in a study of T cells in localized non-small cell lung cancer. Findings and caveats of the study: Elevated circulating T cell density in blood was associated with longer overall survival.

As to this clone: Its antigen is not known.

The J segment lost 2 bases and the V segment lost 7 bases, leaving 2 bases of the junction unmatched. This CDR3 contains 14 residues. CDR1 is MNHEY, CDR2 SVGAGI, per germline. Using immunoSEQ multiplex PCR, the repertoire was profiled, and TCRdb retains in-frame clones only, with some absent. The table shows 40,000 to 50,000 clones, with 85% to 90% occurring only once. The TCR sequence derives from a female donor over 55 with stage I squamous cell lung carcinoma. The gene calls are TRBV6-5 and TRBJ2-3; 11 bases are shared with TRBD2. Specimen: peripheral blood, collected before any cancer treatment. The DNA of the CDR3 is TGTGCCAGCAAACTAGCGGGAGCCACAGATACGCAGTATTTT. Translation: CASKLAGATDTQYF.